These 19 T cell receptor beta chains originate from one sample sequenced in a study of T cell responses to AZD1222 COVID-19 vaccine. Sequenced by immunoSEQ multiplex PCR; TCRdb stores in-frame clones only, minus some. The sample lists about 180,000 clones, around 89% occurring once. The specimen was peripheral blood, collected on day 0 of AZD1222 vaccination. The receptors shown here come from an adult in good health.

The chain recombines TRBV5-1 with TRBJ2-1; D is possibly TRBD1 (6 bases). The ends were cut back, 4 bases at V and 8 bases at J, with 13 bases in the middle. The CDR3 length is 13 residues. The V gene's germline CDR1 is SGHRS and CDR2 YFSETQ. CDR3 in DNA: TGCGCCAGCAGCCGCAACAGGGTCGATGAGCAGTTCTTC. It specifies CASSRNRVDEQFF.

The chain recombines TRBV19 with TRBJ2-3; TRBD2 matches 9 bases. Trimming removed 3 bases from V and 5 bases from J; junction bases left unmatched: 6. Germline CDR1 LNHDA, CDR2 SQIVND (reference sequence). The CDR3 is 15 residues long. CDR3 DNA sequence: TGTGCCAGTAGTATTGGAAGCGGGGGGCGAGATACGCAGTATTTT. Amino acids: CASSIGSGGRDTQYF.

This chain connects TRBV4-3 to TRBJ2-3, with 10 bases matching TRBD2. J was trimmed by 8 bases and V by 0 bases; bases with no gene match: 5. There are 15 residues in the CDR3. Germline V lookup: CDR1 LGHNA, CDR2 YSLEER. The CDR3 DNA follows: TGCGCCAGCAGCCAAGATAACCTAGCGGGGGTTACGCAGTATTTT. It yields the protein CASSQDNLAGVTQYF.

This chain joins TRBV3-1 (or the pseudogene TRBV3-2) and TRBJ1-6; a weak D match, TRBD1 (5 bases). The CDR3 totals 14 residues. Germline assignment: CDR1 LGHDT and CDR2 YNNKEL (reference sequence). Trimming left V 1 base short and J 14 bases short, with 15 bases between. Written as DNA, the CDR3 is TGTGCCAGCAGCCAAGTTGGCAGGGCAGTTGCCCTCCACTTT. Translating it yields CASSQVGRAVALHF.

The chain recombines TRBV9 with TRBJ2-1; possible D gene TRBD1, 8 bases. Germline V lookup: CDR1 SGDLS, CDR2 YYNGEE. With 0 bases removed from V and 7 bases from J, the gap between germline ends came to 17 bases. This CDR3 spans 16 amino acids. The CDR3 protein is CASSVDAGGGGNEQFF. CDR3 sequence (DNA): TGTGCCAGCAGCGTAGATGCAGGGGGCGGGGGTAATGAGCAGTTCTTC.

The genes are TRBV5-1 and TRBJ2-4; D remains unclear. Trimming took 0 bases from V and 1 from J, leaving 11 bases between them. Germline CDR1 reads SGHRS; CDR2 reads YFSETQ. This CDR3 has 16 amino acids. In DNA form, the CDR3 reads TGCGCCAGCAGCTTGGCCGGGTTGGAGGCCAAAAACATTCAGTACTTC. It specifies CASSLAGLEAKNIQYF.

This chain connects TRBV9 to TRBJ2-3; no firm D call. This CDR3 contains 14 residues. V was shortened by 0 bases and J by 3 bases, with 8 bases between the two germline ends. Per the germline V gene, CDR1 is SGDLS and CDR2 is YYNGEE. The CDR3 DNA reads as TGTGCCAGCAGCGTAGATCCGTATACAGATACGCAGTATTTT. Amino acid sequence: CASSVDPYTDTQYF.

The chain links TRBV6-5 to TRBJ2-7; TRBD1 might be the D (5 bases). Trimming removed 10 bases from V and 1 base from J, with 17 bases in between. Germline assignment: CDR1 MNHEY and CDR2 SVGAGI. The CDR3 has 14 residues. This CDR3 is CATDLGRTSYEQYV. Written as DNA, the CDR3 is TGTGCCACTGACCTGGGCCGGACATCCTACGAGCAGTACGTC.

Concerning this clone: Other DNA sequences from this sample encode an identical CDR3 as well. The chain couples TRBV6-5 to TRBJ1-1, with D unresolved. Germline loops: CDR1 MNHEY, CDR2 SVGAGI. The CDR3 totals 13 residues. V dropped 2 bases and J dropped 3 bases, with 7 bases sitting between them. The CDR3 loop is CASSYRADTEAFF. The CDR3, as DNA: TGTGCCAGCAGTTACAGGGCGGACACTGAAGCTTTCTTT.

As regards this clone: The same CDR3 can be traced to other DNA sequences in this sample. J is TRBJ2-1 and V is TRBV7-9; D is perhaps TRBD2 (6 bases). The germline V gene has CDR1 SEHNR and CDR2 FQNEAQ (reference sequence). CDR3 length equals 15 residues. V lost 1 base to trimming and J lost 4 bases, with 11 bases between them. This CDR3 is CASSLDGGSYNEQFF. The CDR3 nucleotides are TGTGCCAGCAGCTTAGACGGGGGTTCATACAATGAGCAGTTCTTC.

This sequence joins TRBV23-1 and TRBJ2-2; 12 bases match TRBD1. TRBV23-1 is identified as an open reading frame with a role that is uncertain. There are 20 residues in the CDR3. V dropped 2 bases and J dropped 5; count of bases not matched to a gene: 15. The CDR3 coding sequence is TGCGCCAGCAGTCAACACGGGACAGGGGGCAATCAGTGGAAAACCGGGGAGCTGTTTTTT. Amino acids: CASSQHGTGGNQWKTGELFF.

The chain is built from TRBV7-3 and TRBJ1-1, with D tentatively TRBD1 (5 bases). The CDR3 consists of 13 residues. Germline-derived CDR1 and CDR2 are SGHTA and FQGTGA. The V end lost 1 base, the J end lost 8 bases, and 11 bases lay between the germline ends. The CDR3 is CASSLNTQGEAFF. The CDR3 DNA is TGTGCCAGCAGCTTAAATACCCAGGGAGAAGCTTTCTTT.

The genes are TRBV7-3 and TRBJ2-1; 13 bases match TRBD2. This CDR3 region has 15 residues. V lost 4 bases, J lost 4 bases, and 1 base stayed unmatched. CDR1 and CDR2 from the germline V gene are SGHTA and FQGTGA. The CDR3 DNA sequence: TGTGCCAGCAGCTCGACTAGCGGGGGGTACAATGAGCAGTTCTTC. It codes for CASSSTSGGYNEQFF.

V gene TRBV27 combines with J gene TRBJ2-1; D gene uncertain. The germline V gene has CDR1 MNHEY and CDR2 SMNVEV (reference sequence). CDR3 length: 14 amino acids. The ends were cut back, 4 bases at V and 3 bases at J, with 10 bases in the middle. CDR3 sequence: CASSWAQLYNEQFF. The CDR3 DNA sequence: TGTGCCAGCAGTTGGGCACAGCTCTACAATGAGCAGTTCTTC.

The chain uses TRBV20-1 and TRBJ1-5; TRBD1 aligns across 9 bases. The CDR3 is made up of 14 amino acids. CDR1 and CDR2 from the germline V gene are DFQATT and SNEGSKA (reference sequence). V lost 3 bases, J lost 15 bases, and 15 bases stayed unmatched. The DNA for the CDR3 is TGCAGTGCTAGTGACAGGGGGGGTCTTAACGTCGCGCATTTT. Translation: CSASDRGGLNVAHF.

This clone has a single count. V gene TRBV18 combines with J gene TRBJ2-7; 8 bases are shared with TRBD2. The germline V gene has CDR1 KGHSH and CDR2 LQKENI. This CDR3 has 16 amino acids. V trimming: 3 bases; J trimming: 0 bases; junction bases outside the gene matches: 7. As DNA, the CDR3 is TGTGCCAGCTCACCTAGACCGGGGGGGGACTCCTACGAGCAGTACGTC. Residues: CASSPRPGGDSYEQYV.

This clone is a singleton in its sample. This chain joins TRBV3-1 (or the pseudogene TRBV3-2) and TRBJ1-1; D remains ambiguous. Germline assignment: CDR1 LGHDT and CDR2 YNNKEL (reference sequence). V was shortened by 0 bases and J by 5 bases, with 7 bases between the two germline ends. The CDR3 is 13 residues long. The CDR3 is CASSQEQITEAFF. Here the CDR3 DNA reads TGTGCCAGCAGCCAAGAACAGATTACTGAAGCTTTCTTT.

The chain employs TRBV27 and TRBJ1-1; possible D gene TRBD1, 6 bases. The V gene lost 7 bases and the J gene lost 3 bases, with 15 bases spanning the gap. CDR3 length: 14 amino acids. Germline CDR1 and CDR2: MNHEY and SMNVEV (reference sequence). CDR3 coding DNA: TGTGCCAGCAAATCTGGCGGGGGCTACACTGAAGCTTTCTTT. It encodes CASKSGGGYTEAFF.

V and J are TRBV7-9 and TRBJ1-3, with a weak D call TRBD1 (5 bases). The CDR3 consists of 15 residues. The V and J ends lost 4 bases and 7 bases respectively, with 17 bases between them. Per the germline V gene, CDR1 is SEHNR and CDR2 is FQNEAQ (reference sequence). DNA for the CDR3: TGTGCCAGCAGCTCTGACAGATTAGCAGGGAACACCATATATTTT. The encoded protein is CASSSDRLAGNTIYF.